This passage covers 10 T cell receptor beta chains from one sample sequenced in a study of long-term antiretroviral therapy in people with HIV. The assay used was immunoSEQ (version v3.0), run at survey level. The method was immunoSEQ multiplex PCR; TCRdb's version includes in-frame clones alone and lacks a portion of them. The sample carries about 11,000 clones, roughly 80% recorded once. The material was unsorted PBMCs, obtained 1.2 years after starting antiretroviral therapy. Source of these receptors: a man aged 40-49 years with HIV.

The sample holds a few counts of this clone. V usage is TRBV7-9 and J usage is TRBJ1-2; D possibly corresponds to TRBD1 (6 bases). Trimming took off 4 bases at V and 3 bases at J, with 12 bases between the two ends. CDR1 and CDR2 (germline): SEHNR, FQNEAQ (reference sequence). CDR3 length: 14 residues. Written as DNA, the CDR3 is TGTGCCAGCAGCTCTGGGGGGCTTCACTATGGCTACACCTTC. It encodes CASSSGGLHYGYTF.

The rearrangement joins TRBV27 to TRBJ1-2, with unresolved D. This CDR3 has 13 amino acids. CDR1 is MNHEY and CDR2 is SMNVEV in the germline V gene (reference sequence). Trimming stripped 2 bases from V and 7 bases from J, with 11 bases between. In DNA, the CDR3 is TGTGCCAGCAGTTTAGAGGGCTTGGGTGGCTACACCTTC. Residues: CASSLEGLGGYTF.

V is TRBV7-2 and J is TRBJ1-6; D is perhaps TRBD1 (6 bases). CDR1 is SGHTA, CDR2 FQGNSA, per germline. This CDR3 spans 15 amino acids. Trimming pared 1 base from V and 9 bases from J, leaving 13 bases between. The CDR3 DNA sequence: TGTGCCAGCAGCTTAGAGCAGGGGCGAGGTTCACCCCTCCACTTT. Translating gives CASSLEQGRGSPLHF. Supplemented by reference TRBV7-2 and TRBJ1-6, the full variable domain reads GAGVSQSPSNKVTEKGKDVELRCDPISGHTALYWYRQSLGQGLEFLIYFQGNSAPDKSGLPSDRFSAERTGGSVSTLTIQRTQQEDSAVYLCASSLEQGRGSPLHFGNGTRLTVT.

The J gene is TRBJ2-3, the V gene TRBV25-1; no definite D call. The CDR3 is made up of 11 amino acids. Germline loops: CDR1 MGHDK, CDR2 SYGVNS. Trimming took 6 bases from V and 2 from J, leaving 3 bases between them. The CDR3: CASSFTDTQYF. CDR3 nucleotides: TGTGCCAGCAGCTTCACAGATACGCAGTATTTT.

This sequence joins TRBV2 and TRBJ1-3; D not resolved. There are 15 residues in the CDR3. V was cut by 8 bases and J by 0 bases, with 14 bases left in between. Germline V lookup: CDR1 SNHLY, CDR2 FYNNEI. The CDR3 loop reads CASGLSGLSGNTIYF. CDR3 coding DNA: TGTGCCAGCGGGCTTTCCGGACTCTCTGGAAACACCATATATTTT.

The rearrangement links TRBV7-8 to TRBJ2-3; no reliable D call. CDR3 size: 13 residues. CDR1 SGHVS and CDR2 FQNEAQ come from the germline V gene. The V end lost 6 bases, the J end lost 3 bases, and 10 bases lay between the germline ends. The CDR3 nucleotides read TGTGCCAGCAGGTACTCAGTGACAGATACGCAGTATTTT. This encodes CASRYSVTDTQYF.

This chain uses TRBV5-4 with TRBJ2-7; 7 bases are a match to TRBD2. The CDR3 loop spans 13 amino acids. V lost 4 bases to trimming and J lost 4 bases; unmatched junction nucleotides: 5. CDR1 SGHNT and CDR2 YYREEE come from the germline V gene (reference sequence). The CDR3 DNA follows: TGTGCCAGCAGCAGGGACTATCTTTACGAGCAGTACTTC. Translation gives CASSRDYLYEQYF. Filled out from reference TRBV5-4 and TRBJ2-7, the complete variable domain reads ETGVTQSPTHLIKTRGQQVTLRCSSQSGHNTVSWYQQALGQGPQFIFQYYREEENGRGNFPPRFSGLQFPNYSSELNVNALELDDSALYLCASSRDYLYEQYFGPGTRLTVT.

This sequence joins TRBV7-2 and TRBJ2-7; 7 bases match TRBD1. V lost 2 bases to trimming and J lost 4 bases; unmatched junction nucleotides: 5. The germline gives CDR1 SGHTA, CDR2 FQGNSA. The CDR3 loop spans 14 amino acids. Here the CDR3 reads CASSLRQGGYEQYF. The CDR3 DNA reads TGTGCCAGCAGCTTAAGACAGGGTGGTTACGAGCAGTACTTC.

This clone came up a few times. The CDR3 sequence: CASSTSGTGTSPLHF. CDR3 nucleotides: TGTGCCAGTAGTACCTCGGGGACAGGGACTTCACCCCTCCACTTT. The V gene is TRBV19, the J gene TRBJ1-6, with 9 nucleotides matching TRBD1. CDR1 is LNHDA and CDR2 is SQIVND in the germline V gene (reference sequence). This CDR3 contains 15 residues. Trimming at V came to 4 bases and at J to 9 bases, leaving 7 bases not matched to a gene.

The CDR3, as DNA: TGTGCCAGCAGTTCTTGGGACGGAGCGAACACCGGGGAGCTGTTTTTT. It specifies CASSSWDGANTGELFF. The V gene is TRBV28, the J gene TRBJ2-2; D could derive from TRBD1 or TRBD2 (5 bases each). CDR3 length: 16 residues. Looked up from germline, CDR1 is MDHEN and CDR2 is SYDVKM. V lost 4 bases to trimming and J lost 0 bases, with 12 bases between them.